This T cell receptor (beta chain) was recorded in a study of siplizumab effects on memory and regulatory T cells. CDR1 and CDR2 from the germline V gene are LNHDA and SQIVND (reference sequence). The CDR3 has 16 amino acids. V dropped 7 bases and J dropped 1 base, with 17 bases sitting between them. Whole-study findings and limits: The authors did not confirm suppressive function in proliferating Tregs from siplizumab cultures.

Using immunoSEQ multiplex PCR, the repertoire was profiled, and TCRdb retains in-frame clones only, with some absent. The sample has roughly 50,000 clones, under 98% seen once. On this clone itself: No antigen is known for it.

The sample was naive CD4+ T cells sorted from blood. This clonotype was obtained from a human donor in good health. V is TRBV19 and J is TRBJ2-1, with a possible D match to TRBD1 (6 bases). DNA of the CDR3: TGTGCCAGTAACCCAGGGGCTACTAGGTCCTACAATGAGCAGTTCTTC. This gives the protein CASNPGATRSYNEQFF. Drawing the rest from reference TRBV19 and TRBJ2-1, the complete variable domain is DGGITQSPKYLFRKEGQNVTLSCEQNLNHDAMYWYRQDPGQGLRLIYYSQIVNDFQKGDIAEGYSVSREKKESFPLTVTSAQKNPTAFYLCASNPGATRSYNEQFFGPGTRLTVL.